The clone carrying this TCR beta chain occurred a few times. Antigen unknown. The sample is drawn from a study of T-cell memory formation after mild COVID-19. TCRdb fed the 5' RACE reads into MiXCR, producing one record per CDR3 protein. Found here are roughly 68,000 distinct CDR3 sequences, 16% of them singletons; the top ten hold 25% to 35%. J lost 1 base, V lost 4 bases, and 12 bases had no gene match. There are 18 residues in the CDR3. Study results and limitations: Proof of SARS-CoV-2 specificity was absent for the second-wave clones that crested on day 37.

The origin of this receptor is an adult woman who had mild COVID-19 (a few samples of this study predate the infection). Cell type and time point are not known. Source material: PBMCs or a T cell subset sorted from them (not recorded which). The chain couples TRBV12-3 or TRBV12-4 to TRBJ2-3, with TRBD1 matching 9 bases. The CDR3 here is CASSSPGTGLFGTDTQYF. Here the CDR3 DNA reads TGTGCCAGCAGTTCCCCCGGGACAGGGTTGTTCGGCACAGATACGCAGTATTTT.